This T cell receptor beta chain was observed in a study of radiotherapy plus CTLA-4 blockade in lung cancer. Overall study: Among enrolled patients, roughly 20% responded and more than 25% achieved disease control. Regarding the study as a whole: Early blood T cell clone dynamics reportedly forecast response best, with interferon-beta. There was expansion of tumor-derived TCR clones in blood after radiotherapy plus ipilimumab.

CTLA-4 blockade with ipilimumab, together with focal radiation, was given to patients with chemo-refractory metastatic non-small-cell lung cancer. The assay was immunoSEQ multiplex PCR, and TCRdb's table has in-frame clones only and misses some. The sample has 95,000 to 150,000 clones, about 87% seen once. The CDR3 covers 10 residues. Germline V CDR1 and CDR2: SQVTM, ANQGSEA. Turning to this clone: Antigen: not known.

Sequenced material: peripheral blood, taken from a patient treated with radiotherapy plus ipilimumab. This clonotype was obtained from a human donor with non-small cell lung cancer that progressed on radiotherapy plus ipilimumab. This chain uses TRBV29-1 with TRBJ2-7, with D possibly matching TRBD2 (5 bases). CDR3 in DNA: TGCCGGGCGTCTTTTGAGGGGCAGTACTTC. It specifies CRASFEGQYF.